One sample yielded the 15 T cell receptor beta chains listed below, sequenced in a study of beta chain features in type 1 diabetes. Expressed TCRB transcripts were sequenced because the isolated RNA had all been reverse transcribed beforehand. Sequencing was performed with immunoSEQ multiplex PCR; in TCRdb, only in-frame clones are kept and a portion is missing. The sample yields 900,000 or so clones, roughly a sixth seen once. The sequencing sample was made of naive CD4+ T cells from blood. These receptors were obtained from a woman aged 18-29 years in good health.

This rearrangement joins TRBV7-8 to TRBJ2-5, with 7 bases lining up with TRBD2. CDR3 length equals 16 residues. J lost 2 bases, V lost 4 bases, and 10 bases had no gene match. Germline assignment: CDR1 SGHVS and CDR2 FQNEAQ. The DNA for the CDR3 is TGTGCCAGCAGCTCAGTACGACTAGCTATACAAGAGACCCAGTACTTC. Its translation: CASSSVRLAIQETQYF. Drawing the rest from reference TRBV7-8 and TRBJ2-5, the complete variable domain is GAGVSQSPRYKVAKRGQDVALRCDPISGHVSLFWYQQALGQGPEFLTYFQNEAQLDKSGLPSDRFFAERPEGSVSTLKIQRTQQEDSAVYLCASSSVRLAIQETQYFGPGTRLLVL.

V is TRBV25-1 and J is TRBJ2-2; D uncertain. V lost 2 bases to trimming and J lost 3 bases, with 10 bases between them. The length of the CDR3 is 15 residues. The germline CDR1 and CDR2 sequences are MGHDK and SYGVNS. This CDR3 is CASSERRADTGELFF. The CDR3 DNA sequence: TGTGCCAGCAGTGAACGTCGGGCAGACACCGGGGAGCTGTTTTTT.

The rearrangement uses TRBV9 and TRBJ2-7, with 7 bases matching TRBD2. The CDR3 has 14 residues. V trimming: 0 bases; J trimming: 6 bases; junction bases outside the gene matches: 6. CDR1 and CDR2 from the germline V gene are SGDLS and YYNGEE. The CDR3, as DNA: TGTGCCAGCAGCGTAGGGGGCAGGGAGGGCGAGCAGTACTTC. It specifies CASSVGGREGEQYF.

J is TRBJ2-1 and V is TRBV19, with D perhaps matching TRBD2 (5 bases). The CDR3 totals 17 residues. Trimming stripped 2 bases from V and 6 bases from J, with 20 bases between. From germline, CDR1 is LNHDA and CDR2 SQIVND (reference sequence). CDR3 in DNA: TGTGCCAGTAGTATACGGGGTAGCGTAACAAGGGCCAATGAGCAGTTCTTC. Protein: CASSIRGSVTRANEQFF. The complete variable domain, with remaining parts taken from reference TRBV19 and TRBJ2-1, reads DGGITQSPKYLFRKEGQNVTLSCEQNLNHDAMYWYRQDPGQGLRLIYYSQIVNDFQKGDIAEGYSVSREKKESFPLTVTSAQKNPTAFYLCASSIRGSVTRANEQFFGPGTRLTVL.

This clone was counted many times. Additional DNA sequences in this sample encode the identical CDR3. This sequence joins TRBV18 and TRBJ2-2; D is undetermined. Germline CDR1 KGHSH, CDR2 LQKENI. The CDR3 contains 12 residues. V lost 2 bases and J 2 bases, leaving 0 bases between the germline ends. This CDR3 is CASSPNTGELFF. The CDR3 DNA reads as TGTGCCAGCTCACCAAACACCGGGGAGCTGTTTTTT. The whole variable domain, remainder taken from reference TRBV18 and TRBJ2-2, is NAGVMQNPRHLVRRRGQEARLRCSPMKGHSHVYWYRQLPEEGLKFMVYLQKENIIDESGMPKERFSAEFPKEGPSILRIQQVVRGDSAAYFCASSPNTGELFFGEGSRLTVL.

This clone was counted a few times. Written as DNA, the CDR3 is TGTGCCAGCAGCGAATCAGGGGGCTCCTACGAGCAGTACTTC. As protein: CASSESGGSYEQYF. The V gene is TRBV7-9, the J gene TRBJ2-7; 7 bases align to TRBD1. V lost 5 bases and J lost 0; bases outside the gene matches: 4. In germline, CDR1 is SEHNR, CDR2 FQNEAQ (reference sequence). The CDR3 consists of 14 residues.

This clone showed up just a few times. V is TRBV28 and J is TRBJ2-2; 11 bases map to TRBD1. Germline CDR1 is MDHEN and CDR2 is SYDVKM. The CDR3 has 15 amino acids. The trim removed 7 bases at V and 6 bases at J, leaving 7 bases unmatched. CDR3 protein: CASIIGTGGSGELFF. The CDR3 DNA follows: TGTGCCAGCATAATCGGGACAGGGGGATCCGGGGAGCTGTTTTTT.

In this sample, this clone turned up a few times. The V gene is TRBV18, the J gene TRBJ2-3; D not resolved. This CDR3 comprises 16 residues. Germline V gene data show CDR1 as KGHSH and CDR2 as LQKENI. V lost 3 bases and J 0 bases, leaving 13 bases between the germline ends. CDR3 loop: CASSPHPASSTDTQYF. The CDR3 DNA reads TGTGCCAGCTCACCCCATCCTGCATCTAGCACAGATACGCAGTATTTT.

J is TRBJ2-7 and V is TRBV7-2, with TRBD2 identical over 8 bases. Germline V gene data show CDR1 as SGHTA and CDR2 as FQGNSA. The CDR3 is 14 residues long. Germline trimming cut 5 bases from V and 5 bases from J; bases unmatched to any gene: 8. CDR3 bases: TGTGCCAGCAGCCCTGGACTAGCAGAAAACGAGCAGTACTTC. Translation: CASSPGLAENEQYF.

This clone was observed a handful of times. One end of the junction varies from germline; a read error may be responsible. The V and J genes are TRBV29-1 and TRBJ2-1, with TRBD2 matching 11 bases. The CDR3 extends over 14 amino acids. Germline CDR1 SQVTM, CDR2 ANQGSEA. In DNA form, the CDR3 reads TGTGCCACTAGCGGGAGAAAAAACGAGGGTGAGCAGTTCTTC. It yields the protein CATSGRKNEGEQFF.

In its sample, this clone was seen a few times. The sample has other DNA sequences that encode this CDR3 too. The rearrangement joins TRBV5-1 to TRBJ2-7; TRBD1 agrees at 7 bases. The length of the CDR3 is 14 residues. V shed 0 bases, J shed 3 bases, and the junction held 3 bases outside the gene matches. From germline, CDR1 is SGHRS and CDR2 YFSETQ. The DNA for the CDR3 is TGCGCCAGCAGCTTGGAGGCAGGGGGCTACGAGCAGTACTTC. The encoded protein is CASSLEAGGYEQYF.

The gene calls are TRBV10-3 and TRBJ2-5; 7 nucleotides line up with TRBD2. The CDR3 length is 12 residues. The ends lost 10 bases at V and 7 bases at J; junction bases unmatched: 9. Germline V gene data show CDR1 as ENHRY and CDR2 as SYGVKD. CDR3 sequence (DNA): TGTGCCAGCGCGCGGGAGATTGGGACCCAGTACTTC. This encodes CASAREIGTQYF.

As concerns this clone: In the same sample, other DNA sequences code for this CDR3. The CDR3: CASSPYTGELFF. In nucleotides, the CDR3 is TGTGCCAGCAGCCCCTACACCGGGGAGCTGTTTTTT. This sequence joins TRBV7-2 and TRBJ2-2, with no clear D. V dropped 5 bases and J dropped 3 bases, with 4 bases sitting between them. Germline CDR1 is SGHTA and CDR2 is FQGNSA. The CDR3 covers 12 residues. Variable domain in full (rest from reference TRBV7-2 and TRBJ2-2): GAGVSQSPSNKVTEKGKDVELRCDPISGHTALYWYRQSLGQGLEFLIYFQGNSAPDKSGLPSDRFSAERTGGSVSTLTIQRTQQEDSAVYLCASSPYTGELFFGEGSRLTVL.

This clone has only a few counts. V is TRBV4-3 and J is TRBJ2-7; TRBD2 agrees at 9 bases. V was clipped by 2 bases and J by 5 bases; unmatched bases: 13. Looked up from germline, CDR1 is LGHNA and CDR2 is YSLEER. The CDR3 consists of 17 residues. CDR3 in amino acids: CASSQNLLLAGLNEQYF. The CDR3 region has the DNA TGCGCCAGCAGCCAAAACCTACTTCTAGCGGGACTCAACGAGCAGTACTTC.

This chain links TRBV19 with TRBJ2-7; perhaps TRBD1 as D (6 bases). The V gene's germline CDR1 is LNHDA and CDR2 SQIVND (reference sequence). The CDR3 totals 11 residues. V was trimmed by 5 bases and J by 12 bases, leaving 14 bases between them. The CDR3 DNA reads TGTGCCAGTAGTTGGGACAAATCTCTGTACTTC. Residues: CASSWDKSLYF.